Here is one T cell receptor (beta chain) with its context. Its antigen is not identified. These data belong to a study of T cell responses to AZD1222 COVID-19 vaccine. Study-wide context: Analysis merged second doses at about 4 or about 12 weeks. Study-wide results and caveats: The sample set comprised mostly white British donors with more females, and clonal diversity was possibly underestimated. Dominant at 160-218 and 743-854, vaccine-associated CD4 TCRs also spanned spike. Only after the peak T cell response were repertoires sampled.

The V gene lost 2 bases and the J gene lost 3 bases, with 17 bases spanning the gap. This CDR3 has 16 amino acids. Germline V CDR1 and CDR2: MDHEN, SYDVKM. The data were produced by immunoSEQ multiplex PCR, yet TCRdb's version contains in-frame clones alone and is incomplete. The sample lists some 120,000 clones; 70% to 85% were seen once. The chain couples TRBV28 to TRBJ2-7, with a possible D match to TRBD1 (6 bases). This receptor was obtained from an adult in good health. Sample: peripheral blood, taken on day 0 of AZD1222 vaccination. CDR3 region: CASSLATGSPDYEQYF. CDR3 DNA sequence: TGTGCCAGCAGTTTAGCTACAGGGTCCCCCGACTACGAGCAGTACTTC.